This TCR beta chain originates from a study of read filtering for tumor transcriptome and immune sequencing. Molecular barcoded adaptors covering alpha/delta and beta/gamma chains were used on around 370 ng RNA. TCRdb re-derived calls from the reads in MiXCR, one entry per CDR3 protein. Of tens of thousands of distinct CDR3 sequences in the sample, approximately 21% are singletons; the top ten hold 9.5% to 12%. The CDR3 runs to 17 residues. This clonotype has ten or more counts. The J gene is TRBJ2-1, the V gene TRBV21-1; the table's D gene call, TRBD1, was not cross checked with the DNA. TRBV21-1 is designated a pseudogene. This TCR came from a donor at least 40 years old with multiple myeloma. The sequenced sample consisted of a population of CD138-negative cells sorted from bone marrow. CDR3 amino acids: CASSKSRTGGAYNEQFF. The CDR3 bases are TGTGCCAGCAGCAAATCTAGAACAGGGGGCGCCTACAATGAGCAGTTCTTC.